This T cell receptor beta chain comes out of a study of identical twins. This clonotype was recorded at least ten times. TCRdb passed the 5' RACE reads through MiXCR, listing each CDR3 protein once. The sample has approximately 230,000 distinct CDR3 sequences; over 12% are singletons. The receptor's source is a woman aged 18-30 years in good health. The sequenced sample consisted of memory (CD45RO+) T cells sorted from blood.

The DNA of the CDR3 is TGTGCCACCAGTGAATCGGGACAGCCGAACACCGGGGAGCTGTTTTTT. Its translation is CATSESGQPNTGELFF. The chain recombines TRBV24-1 with TRBJ2-2, with 7 bases identical to TRBD1. The CDR3 is 16 residues long. With V trimmed by 4 bases and J by 0 bases, 4 bases remained unmatched. Germline lookup yields CDR1 KGHDR and CDR2 SFDVKD.